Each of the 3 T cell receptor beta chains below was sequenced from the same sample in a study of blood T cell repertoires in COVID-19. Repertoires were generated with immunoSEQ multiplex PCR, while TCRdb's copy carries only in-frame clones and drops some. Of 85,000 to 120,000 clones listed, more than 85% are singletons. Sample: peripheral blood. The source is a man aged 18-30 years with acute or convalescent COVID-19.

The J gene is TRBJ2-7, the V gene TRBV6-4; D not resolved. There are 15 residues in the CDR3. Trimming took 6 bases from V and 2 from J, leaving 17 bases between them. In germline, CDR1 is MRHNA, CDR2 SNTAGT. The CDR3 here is CASRKQPYNTYEQYF. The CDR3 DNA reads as TGTGCCAGCAGAAAACAGCCTTATAACACCTACGAGCAGTACTTC.

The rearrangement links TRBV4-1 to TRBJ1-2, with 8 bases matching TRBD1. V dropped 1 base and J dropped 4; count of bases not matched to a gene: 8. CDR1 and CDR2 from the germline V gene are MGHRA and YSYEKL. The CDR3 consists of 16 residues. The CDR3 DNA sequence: TGCGCCAGCAGCCAAGCGGGACAGGCGAATATCTATGGCTACACCTTC. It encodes CASSQAGQANIYGYTF.

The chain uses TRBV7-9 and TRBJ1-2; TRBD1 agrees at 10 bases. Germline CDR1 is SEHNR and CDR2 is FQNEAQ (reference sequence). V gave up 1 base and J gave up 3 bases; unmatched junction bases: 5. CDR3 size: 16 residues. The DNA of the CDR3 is TGTGCCAGCAGCTTAGGTCAGGGGACAGGGGACTATGGCTACACCTTC. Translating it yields CASSLGQGTGDYGYTF.